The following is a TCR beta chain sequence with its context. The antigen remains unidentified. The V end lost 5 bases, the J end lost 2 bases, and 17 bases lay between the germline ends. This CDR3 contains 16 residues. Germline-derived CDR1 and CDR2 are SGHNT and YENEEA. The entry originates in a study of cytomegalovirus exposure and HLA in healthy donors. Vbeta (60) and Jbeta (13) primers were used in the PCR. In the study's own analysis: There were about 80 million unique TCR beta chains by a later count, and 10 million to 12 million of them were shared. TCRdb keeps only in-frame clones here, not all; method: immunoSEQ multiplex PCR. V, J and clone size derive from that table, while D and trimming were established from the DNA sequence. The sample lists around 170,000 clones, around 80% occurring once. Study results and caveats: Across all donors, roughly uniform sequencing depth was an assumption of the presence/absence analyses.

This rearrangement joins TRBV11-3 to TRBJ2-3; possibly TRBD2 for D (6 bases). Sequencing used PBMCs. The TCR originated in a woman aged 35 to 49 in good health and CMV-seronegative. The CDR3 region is CASSPGRGTYTDTQYF. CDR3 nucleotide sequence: TGTGCCAGCAGCCCCGGGCGGGGTACCTACACAGATACGCAGTATTTT.